A selection of T cell receptor beta chains follows, all from one sample in a study of T cells in Graves' hyperthyroidism and ophthalmopathy. TCRdb reprocessed the multiplex PCR reads with MiXCR, giving one entry per CDR3 protein. This table has 400,000 to 500,000 distinct CDR3 sequences, around 14% appearing once. The sequenced sample was blood. These receptors came from a woman between 18 and 29 years old with Graves' hyperthyroidism. Both conserved end residues are part of each CDR3. The order of the fields is D gene, J gene, clone size, V gene, CDR3 DNA, CDR3 protein. A D gene is named only where the DNA matches it firmly. Only some rows state a clone size, as once, few, many or a class for expanded clones.

D: NA; J: TRBJ1-2; size: many; V: TRBV27; DNA: TGTGCCAGCAGTCCCTCCCCGGCGGGGACGGGCTATGGCTACACCTTC; CDR3: CASSPSPAGTGYGYTF
D: TRBD1; J: TRBJ1-2; size: few; V: TRBV19; DNA: TGTGCCAGTAGCACGGGACAGGACAATTATGGCTACACCTTC; CDR3: CASSTGQDNYGYTF
D: NA; J: TRBJ1-5; size: few; V: TRBV4-2; DNA: TGTGCCAGCAGCCAAGCAGGGCGGAAGGATCAGCCCCAGCATTTT; CDR3: CASSQAGRKDQPQHF
D: NA; J: TRBJ1-1; size: few; V: TRBV29-1; DNA: TGCAGCGCCGGACGGATTAACACTGAAGCTTTCTTT; CDR3: CSAGRINTEAFF
D: NA; J: TRBJ1-5; size: many; V: TRBV12-3/TRBV12-4; DNA: TGTGCCAGCAGTTTACCGCGGAGTTATCAGCCCCAGCATTTT; CDR3: CASSLPRSYQPQHF
D: TRBD1; J: TRBJ1-2; size: many; V: TRBV7-9; DNA: TGTGCCAGCAGCCACCCCGGGACAGGGGTGCGGATTGGCTATGGCTACACCTTC; CDR3: CASSHPGTGVRIGYGYTF
D: NA; J: TRBJ1-4; size: many; V: TRBV6-1; DNA: TGTGCCAGCAGCGGCCAGGGTGGTGGTGAAAAACTGTTTTTT; CDR3: CASSGQGGGEKLFF
D: TRBD2; J: TRBJ2-1; size: few; V: TRBV10-3; DNA: TGTGCCATCACCGGGACTAGCGGGAGTTTAGCTGAGCAGTTCTTC; CDR3: CAITGTSGSLAEQFF
D: TRBD2; J: TRBJ2-7; size: many; V: TRBV6-2/TRBV6-3; DNA: TGTGCCAGCAGGGGGGGGAGGGCCAGTTCCTACGAGCAGTACTTC; CDR3: CASRGGRASSYEQYF
D: TRBD2; J: TRBJ2-3; size: many; V: TRBV5-5; DNA: TGTGCCAGCAGCTCCTACCGAAGCGGGAGGGATGATACGCAGTATTTT; CDR3: CASSSYRSGRDDTQYF
D: NA; J: TRBJ1-2; size: many; V: TRBV6-1; DNA: TGTGCCAGCTCCGCGTCGACAGCTTCCTATGGCTACACCTTC; CDR3: CASSASTASYGYTF
D: NA; J: TRBJ2-1; size: many; V: TRBV4-2; DNA: TGTGCCAGCAGCCTCAGAGGAGAACACCCCCGCAATGAGCAGTTCTTC; CDR3: CASSLRGEHPRNEQFF
D: NA; J: TRBJ2-4; size: NA; V: TRBV10-2; DNA: TGCGCCAGCGGTAACAAGCGGGGAGGAGGGGGCAAAAACATTCAGTACTTC; CDR3: CASGNKRGGGGKNIQYF
D: TRBD1; J: TRBJ2-1; size: many; V: TRBV28; DNA: TGTGCCAGCGGGCCCCGGGACAGCTCCTACAATGAGCAGTTCTTC; CDR3: CASGPRDSSYNEQFF
D: NA; J: TRBJ1-2; size: many; V: TRBV12-3/TRBV12-4; DNA: TGTGCCAGCAGTTTCATGGGAAACTATGGCTACACCTTC; CDR3: CASSFMGNYGYTF
D: TRBD1; J: TRBJ1-6; size: NA; V: TRBV4-2; DNA: TGTGCCAGCAGCCACCGACAGGGTACTTCACCCCTCCACTTT; CDR3: CASSHRQGTSPLHF
D: TRBD1; J: TRBJ2-1; size: few; V: TRBV15; DNA: TGTGCCACCACCCCGGACAGGGACAATGAGCAGTTCTTC; CDR3: CATTPDRDNEQFF
D: TRBD1; J: TRBJ2-2; size: many; V: TRBV6-2/TRBV6-3; DNA: TGTGCCAGCAGTCTTGGGACAGGGGCCGGGGAGCTGTTTTTT; CDR3: CASSLGTGAGELFF
D: TRBD2; J: TRBJ2-2; size: NA; V: TRBV19; DNA: TGTGCCAGTAGATGGTCTAGCGGGAACACCGGGGAGCTGTTTTTT; CDR3: CASRWSSGNTGELFF
D: TRBD1; J: TRBJ2-1; size: many; V: TRBV7-8; DNA: TGTGCCAGCAGGCACAGGGGGTCTATCGGTGAGCAGTTCTTC; CDR3: CASRHRGSIGEQFF
D: NA; J: TRBJ2-7; size: NA; V: TRBV9; DNA: TGTGCCAGCAGCCCACGCCCGAGCGCCGAGCAGTACTTC; CDR3: CASSPRPSAEQYF
D: NA; J: TRBJ1-2; size: NA; V: TRBV9; DNA: TGTGCCAGCAGCCCCCCCCAGGCAGACTATGGCTACACCTTC; CDR3: CASSPPQADYGYTF
D: NA; J: TRBJ2-6; size: many; V: TRBV11-2; DNA: TGTGCCAGCAACCCTCAGGGGTACGCCAACGTCCTGACTTTC; CDR3: CASNPQGYANVLTF
D: TRBD1; J: TRBJ1-2; size: many; V: TRBV2; DNA: TGTGCCAGCAGTGGGACAGGGAGTGGCTACACCTTC; CDR3: CASSGTGSGYTF
D: TRBD2; J: TRBJ2-7; size: many; V: TRBV3-1; DNA: TGTGCCAGCAGCCCCGGACTAGCGTATTCCTACGAGCAGTACTTC; CDR3: CASSPGLAYSYEQYF
D: NA; J: TRBJ1-2; size: few; V: TRBV12-3/TRBV12-4; DNA: TGTGCCAGCAGTTTTGACGGGGCCTATGACTACACCTTC; CDR3: CASSFDGAYDYTF
D: NA; J: TRBJ2-7; size: NA; V: TRBV19; DNA: TGTGCCAGTAGTGCAGGGTCCCACGAGCAGTACTTC; CDR3: CASSAGSHEQYF
D: NA; J: TRBJ2-3; size: NA; V: TRBV19; DNA: TGTGCCAGTAGTAAGAGGCCAGCCAGGAGCACAGATACGCAGTATTTT; CDR3: CASSKRPARSTDTQYF
D: NA; J: TRBJ2-1; size: many; V: TRBV4-1; DNA: TGCGCCAGCAGCCAGACGGGGCTCGACAATGAGCAGTTCTTC; CDR3: CASSQTGLDNEQFF
D: NA; J: TRBJ2-2; size: many; V: TRBV19; DNA: TGTGCCAGTAGCCCGGCCACAGGGACCGGGGAGCTGTTTTTT; CDR3: CASSPATGTGELFF
D: NA; J: TRBJ2-6; size: few; V: TRBV5-1; DNA: TGCGCCAGCAGCTTAACAGGGGGGGGGTTGGCTGGGGCCAACGTCCTGACTTTC; CDR3: CASSLTGGGLAGANVLTF
D: NA; J: TRBJ2-5; size: many; V: TRBV5-6; DNA: TGTGCCAGCAGCCCGGGACGGGAGCTTCGAGAGACCCAGTACTTC; CDR3: CASSPGRELRETQYF
D: NA; J: TRBJ2-1; size: many; V: TRBV6-1; DNA: TGTGCCAGCAGTGCTCAGGGGGGAGGGATCTACAATGAGCAGTTCTTC; CDR3: CASSAQGGGIYNEQFF
D: NA; J: TRBJ2-3; size: few; V: TRBV5-1; DNA: TGCGCCAGCAGCTTGGATAGCCGTAGCACAGATACGCAGTATTTT; CDR3: CASSLDSRSTDTQYF
D: TRBD2; J: TRBJ2-6; size: many; V: TRBV7-3; DNA: TGTGCCAGCAGCTTAGGACTAGCGGGGAGCTCTGGGGCCAACGTCCTGACTTTC; CDR3: CASSLGLAGSSGANVLTF
D: TRBD1; J: TRBJ2-2; size: many; V: TRBV19; DNA: TGTGCCAGTAGTACCGGGACAGGGGTCGGGGAGCTGTTTTTT; CDR3: CASSTGTGVGELFF
D: NA; J: TRBJ1-2; size: many; V: TRBV6-1; DNA: TGTGCCAGCAGCGATCCATCAGTACCTAACTATGGCTACACCTTC; CDR3: CASSDPSVPNYGYTF
D: NA; J: TRBJ2-3; size: NA; V: TRBV20-1; DNA: TGCAGTTTCACAAGATTGACAGATACGCAGTATTTT; CDR3: CSFTRLTDTQYF
D: TRBD2; J: TRBJ2-3; size: NA; V: TRBV5-4; DNA: TGTGCCAGCAGCTATTCTAGCGGGCGAAGCACAGATACGCAGTATTTT; CDR3: CASSYSSGRSTDTQYF
D: NA; J: TRBJ1-2; size: many; V: TRBV7-9; DNA: TGTGCCAGCAGCTTAGAGGGACCTGGCTACACCTTC; CDR3: CASSLEGPGYTF
D: TRBD2; J: TRBJ2-3; size: many; V: TRBV5-1; DNA: TGCGCCAGCAGCTCGAGCGGGAGGGCAACAGATACGCAGTATTTT; CDR3: CASSSSGRATDTQYF
D: NA; J: TRBJ2-5; size: NA; V: TRBV11-2; DNA: TGTGCCAGCAGCTTAGATTGGATGCAAGAGACCCAGTACTTC; CDR3: CASSLDWMQETQYF
D: NA; J: TRBJ1-6; size: few; V: TRBV11-3; DNA: TGTGCCAGCAGCCTGCCCGGGTCACCCCTCCACTTT; CDR3: CASSLPGSPLHF
D: NA; J: TRBJ2-1; size: NA; V: TRBV19; DNA: TGTGCCAGTAGTTCTAGGGCCCCCGGCAATGAGCAGTTCTTC; CDR3: CASSSRAPGNEQFF
D: TRBD1; J: TRBJ1-2; size: many; V: TRBV19; DNA: TGTGCCAGTAGTATACTGCGGGACAGGGGACCTGGCTACACCTTC; CDR3: CASSILRDRGPGYTF
D: TRBD1; J: TRBJ2-7; size: many; V: TRBV28; DNA: TGTGCCAGCAGTTACAGGGGCCACGAGCAGTACTTC; CDR3: CASSYRGHEQYF
D: NA; J: TRBJ2-7; size: many; V: TRBV12-3/TRBV12-4; DNA: TGTGCCAGCAGTTTATCTAGCAGTAACTACGAGCAGTACTTC; CDR3: CASSLSSSNYEQYF
D: NA; J: TRBJ2-4; size: many; V: TRBV27; DNA: TGTGCCAGCAGTTTATTGGGTGGAGTAGCCAAAAACATTCAGTACTTC; CDR3: CASSLLGGVAKNIQYF
D: TRBD2; J: TRBJ2-1; size: NA; V: TRBV12-3/TRBV12-4; DNA: TGTGCCAGCAGTAGGTCCGGGACTAGCTCATACAATGAGCAGTTCTTC; CDR3: CASSRSGTSSYNEQFF
D: NA; J: TRBJ2-1; size: many; V: TRBV12-3/TRBV12-4; DNA: TGTGCCAGCAGCCCACCATTAGCCGCCTACAATGAGCAGTTCTTC; CDR3: CASSPPLAAYNEQFF
D: TRBD1; J: TRBJ1-2; size: few; V: TRBV24-1; DNA: TGTGCCACCAGTGCCTCGACAGGGGCTGGTGGCTACACCTTC; CDR3: CATSASTGAGGYTF
D: NA; J: TRBJ2-1; size: many; V: TRBV24-1; DNA: TGTGCCACCAGTGATAACGACGGGGCCGACAATGAGCAGTTCTTC; CDR3: CATSDNDGADNEQFF